This T cell receptor beta chain was identified during a study of spatial heterogeneity in lung cancer. Study-wide context: Sequencing consistently turned up more beta-chain sequences than alpha-chain sequences.

Unique molecular identifiers tagged every individual TCR cDNA molecule. TCRdb reprocessed the 5' RACE reads via MiXCR and lists one record per CDR3 protein. The sample consists of some 39,000 distinct CDR3 sequences, approximately 7% of them appearing once. This sample's time point: sample taken at primary tumor resection. The donors were about 67 patients with non-small cell lung cancer that was early-stage and untreated. V was shortened by 3 bases and J by 0 bases, with 9 bases between the two germline ends. CDR3 length: 14 residues. From germline, CDR1 is SGHRS and CDR2 YFSETQ. At least ten counts were recorded for this clonotype.

The clonotype was recovered from a female donor with early-stage non-small cell lung cancer. J is TRBJ1-1 and V is TRBV5-1, with TRBD1 as a possible D gene (6 bases). Specimen: PBMCs, collected at surgery. CDR3 sequence (DNA): TGCGCCAGCAGCTCACAGGGTCTGAACACTGAAGCTTTCTTT. Encoded protein: CASSSQGLNTEAFF.